This TCR beta chain was captured in a study of cytomegalovirus exposure and HLA in healthy donors. Overall study results and limits: Many donors shared some public TCRs, even though most TCR sequences were rare.

Data came from immunoSEQ multiplex PCR; TCRdb stores just in-frame clones and leaves some out. Here the sample spans some 210,000 clones, around four fifths being singletons. This clone was found a few times. Its antigen is as yet unknown. Germline assignment: CDR1 SGHDT and CDR2 YYEEEE. The V segment lost 1 base and the J segment 7 bases; nucleotides outside the gene matches: 6. The CDR3 contains 14 residues. Input material: PBMCs. This rearrangement joins TRBV5-6 to TRBJ1-2, with TRBD1 identical over 8 bases. This receptor was taken from a young woman in good health and CMV-seronegative. The CDR3 DNA is TGTGCCAGCAGCTTGCAACAGGGGGTTGGTGGCTACACCTTC. Its protein is CASSLQQGVGGYTF.